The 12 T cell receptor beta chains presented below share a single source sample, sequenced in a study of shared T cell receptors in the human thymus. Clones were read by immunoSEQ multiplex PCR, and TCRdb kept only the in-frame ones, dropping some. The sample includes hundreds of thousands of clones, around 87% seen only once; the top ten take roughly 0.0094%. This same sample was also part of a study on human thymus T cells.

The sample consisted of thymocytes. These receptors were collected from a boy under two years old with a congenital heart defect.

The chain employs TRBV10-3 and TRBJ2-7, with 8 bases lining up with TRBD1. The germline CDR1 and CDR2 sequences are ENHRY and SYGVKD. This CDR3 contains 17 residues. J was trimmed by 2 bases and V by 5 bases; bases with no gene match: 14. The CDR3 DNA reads TGTGCCATCAGTCCGACCCGGACCGGGACAGGTACCTACGAGCAGTACTTC. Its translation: CAISPTRTGTGTYEQYF.

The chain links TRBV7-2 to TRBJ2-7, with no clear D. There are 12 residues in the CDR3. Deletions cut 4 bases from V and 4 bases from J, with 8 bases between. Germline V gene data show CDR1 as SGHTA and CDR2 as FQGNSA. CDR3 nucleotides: TGTGCCAGCAGCTCTAGGTTGTACGAGCAGTACTTC. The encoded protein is CASSSRLYEQYF.

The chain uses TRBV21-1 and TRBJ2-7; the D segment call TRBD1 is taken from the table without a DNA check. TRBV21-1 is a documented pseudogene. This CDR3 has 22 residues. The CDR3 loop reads CASSLVAGTVFPPPEGPYEQYF. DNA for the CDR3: TGTGCCAGCAGCCTTGTCGCCGGGACAGTTTTTCCCCCCCCCGAGGGACCCTACGAGCAGTACTTC.

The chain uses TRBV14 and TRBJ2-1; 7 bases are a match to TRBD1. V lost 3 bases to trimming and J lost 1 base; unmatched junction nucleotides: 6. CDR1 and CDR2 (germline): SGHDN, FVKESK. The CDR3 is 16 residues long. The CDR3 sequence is CASSHGHRGSYNEQFF. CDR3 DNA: TGTGCCAGCAGCCATGGACACAGGGGATCCTACAATGAGCAGTTCTTC.

CDR3 DNA: TGTGCCAGCAGCCCCGGGACAGGGGGCGCGGGCGGGGAGCTGTTTTTT. It yields the protein CASSPGTGGAGGELFF. This chain links TRBV6-6 with TRBJ2-2; TRBD1 matches at 12 bases. V dropped 6 bases and J dropped 7; count of bases not matched to a gene: 9. The V gene's germline CDR1 is MNHNY and CDR2 SVGAGI (reference sequence). The CDR3 totals 16 residues.

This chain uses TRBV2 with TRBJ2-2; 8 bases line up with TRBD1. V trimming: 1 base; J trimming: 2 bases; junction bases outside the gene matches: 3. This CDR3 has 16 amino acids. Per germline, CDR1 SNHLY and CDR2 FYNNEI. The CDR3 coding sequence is TGTGCCAGCAGTGAAGGGACAGGGATTAACACCGGGGAGCTGTTTTTT. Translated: CASSEGTGINTGELFF.

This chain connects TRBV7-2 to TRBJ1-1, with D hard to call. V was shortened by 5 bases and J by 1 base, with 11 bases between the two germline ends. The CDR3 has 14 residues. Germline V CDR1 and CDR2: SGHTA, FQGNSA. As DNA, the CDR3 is TGTGCCAGCAGCCGAGCCTCTTCGAACACTGAAGCTTTCTTT. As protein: CASSRASSNTEAFF.

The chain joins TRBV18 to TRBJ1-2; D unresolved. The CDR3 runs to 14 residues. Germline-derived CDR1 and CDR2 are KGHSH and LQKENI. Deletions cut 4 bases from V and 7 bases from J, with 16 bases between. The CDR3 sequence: CASSRLPGVGGYTF. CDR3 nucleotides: TGTGCCAGCTCACGCTTGCCCGGGGTTGGTGGCTACACCTTC.

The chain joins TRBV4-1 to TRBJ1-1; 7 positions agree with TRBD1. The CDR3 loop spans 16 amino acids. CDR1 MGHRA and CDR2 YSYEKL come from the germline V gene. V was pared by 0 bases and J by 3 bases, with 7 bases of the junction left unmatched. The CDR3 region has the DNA TGCGCCAGCAGCCAAGACAGGGGGGCCCCTTACACTGAAGCTTTCTTT. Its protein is CASSQDRGAPYTEAFF.

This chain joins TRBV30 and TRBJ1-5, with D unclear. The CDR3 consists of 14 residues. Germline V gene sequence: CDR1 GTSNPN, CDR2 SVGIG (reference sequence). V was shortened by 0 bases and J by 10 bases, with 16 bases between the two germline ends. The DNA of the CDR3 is TGTGCCTGGAGTGTACATTCTCGACTTCGTCCCCAGCATTTT. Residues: CAWSVHSRLRPQHF.

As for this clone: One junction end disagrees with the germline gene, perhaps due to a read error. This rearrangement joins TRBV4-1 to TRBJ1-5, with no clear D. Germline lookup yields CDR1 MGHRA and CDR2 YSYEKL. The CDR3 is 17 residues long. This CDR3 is CDSSQELSLGSSQPQHF. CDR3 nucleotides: TGCGACAGCAGCCAAGAACTTTCCCTCGGGAGTTCTCAGCCCCAGCATTTT.

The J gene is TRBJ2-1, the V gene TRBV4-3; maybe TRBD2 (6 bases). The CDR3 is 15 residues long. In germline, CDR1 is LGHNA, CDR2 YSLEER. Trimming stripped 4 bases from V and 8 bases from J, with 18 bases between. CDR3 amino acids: CASSPTGGVRHEQFF. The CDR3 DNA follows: TGCGCCAGCAGCCCCACAGGAGGGGTCCGACATGAGCAGTTCTTC.